The entry that follows covers one T cell receptor beta chain sequence. Its matching antigen is unknown. The data originate from a study of cytomegalovirus exposure and HLA in healthy donors. Study-level information: Of some 400 genotyped donors, more than 75% clustered with self-reported Caucasian donors. Findings and limits, study-wide: Confirmation was obtained in vitro that a few CMV-associated chains are specific for CMV antigens. Apart from CMV serostatus, no immune exposure information was available.

Vbeta (60) and Jbeta (13) primers were used in the PCR. Assay: immunoSEQ multiplex PCR; the TCRdb copy retains only in-frame clones and omits some. This sample yields about 160,000 clones, of which approximately 88% are seen a single time; 1.5% belongs to the top ten. This TCR derives from a woman younger than 35 in good health and CMV-seronegative. Sample: PBMCs.

CDR3 nucleotide sequence: TGCGCCAGCAGTGAGTTCGTGACAGGGTCCATGAACACTGAAGCTTTCTTT. This encodes CASSEFVTGSMNTEAFF. The J gene is TRBJ1-1, the V gene TRBV10-2; 7 bases are a match to TRBD1. Germline V gene lookup returns CDR1 WSHSY and CDR2 SAAADI. Losses at the gene ends were 1 base for V and 0 bases for J; bases not matched to a gene: 8. There are 17 residues in the CDR3.